Described below is a single TCR beta chain sequence and its context. In its sample, this clonotype was seen a few times. This clone's antigen is unknown. The record has no base qualities; no much larger clone is one base away. Via the germline V gene (reference sequence), CDR1 is SEHNR and CDR2 FQNEAQ. Cut back by 5 bases and 4 bases, the V and J ends lie 14 bases apart. The CDR3 has 14 amino acids, counting the end cysteine and phenylalanine. Left in the record is the CDR3 DNA by itself, 42 bases read in frame from the first base. The library was made by 5' RACE. TCRdb lists the instrument as Illumina HiSeq 2500. A second PCR of roughly 7 to 12 cycles was performed with a sample-barcoded 5' primer and a J-beta primer mix. A unique molecular identifier was introduced onto each TCR beta cDNA molecule by a template-switch 5' adaptor carrying 12 random nucleotides. Each sample yielded at least 2.5 million CDR3-containing paired-end reads. The Mint cDNA synthesis kit, primed by a TRBC-specific oligonucleotide, was used to synthesize first-strand cDNA from all RNA. All cDNA was treated with uracil-DNA glycosylase and then went through a first 18-cycle PCR with the universal primers M1SS and BC2_uni_R. The paper's processing steps were these. Normalization of each sample was performed by random selection of 1 million high-quality reads, each carrying a distinct molecular identifier. Reads sharing molecular identifiers were discarded rather than binned into consensus sequences. CDR3 identification, clonotype clustering and error correction used MiTCR with a Q25 quality threshold and the strictest error-elimination algorithm. Lower-bound total TCR beta diversity was estimated with a nonparametric unseen species model using Euler transformation. In-frame beta chains were kept once TCRdb had trimmed the public reads at Q25 with fastp and called clones with MiXCR. Each record represents a unique CDR3 protein, reported with the most common genes and DNA among its rows. It is TCRdb's table, rather than the study itself, that gives the V and J calls and clone size. A total of hundreds of thousands of distinct CDR3 sequences appear in this sample, 25% of them only once. Under 10% of the sample comes from the top ten.

This sample was taken from a study of blood T cells in healthy people across ages (dated by TCRdb to 2014 to 2015). In the study overall: In model experiments, template switching captured roughly one uniquely barcoded TCR beta cDNA molecule for every two T cells. Age-related changes in TCR beta repertoire diversity were measured in the study by deep sequencing normalized with unique cDNA molecular identifiers. The donors were split into four age groups: young (average 16 years), middle-aged (around 40), aged (roughly 68) and long-lived (approximately 80). Two additional independent replicas of 1 million unique cDNA reads from the same blood draw were analyzed for two donors (one aged 18 to 30 and one aged 80 or older). Paper-wide results and their limitations: Compared with the aged group, more naive CD4+ T cells, fewer expanded clones and increased TCR diversity were shown by the long-lived group, suggesting age selection. Since profiling was done on bulk unsorted PBMCs, naive and antigen-experienced compartments could not be conclusively compared. As age increased, observed TCR beta diversity per million T cells dropped in a roughly linear way, and a significant reduction was already evident by age 40. The percentage of naive T cells measured by flow cytometry correlated strongly with observed TCR beta diversity. Total diversity estimates from one million sequenced T cells were considered lower bounds and underestimates. Because donor CMV infection status was unknown, age-related changes in expanded clonotypes were potentially confounded.

The donors were about 40 Caucasian individuals from Russia, aged 6 to 90 years, who were systemically healthy. Each donor gave ten milliliters of peripheral blood, collected into EDTA-treated Vacutainer tubes. Ficoll-Paque density-gradient centrifugation was used to isolate PBMCs, with at least 7 million per sample. Trizol reagent was used to extract total RNA from PBMCs, with at least 5.5 micrograms per sample. The percentages of naive CD45RAhigh/CD27high T cells were determined by flow cytometry on a PBMC aliquot from every donor. These data were likewise used in another study, on T cells of mothers and their children. That second report states: Nine systemically healthy Caucasian individuals served as donors, namely three mothers together with their six children. cDNA synthesis consumed the entire amount of extracted RNA, loaded at around 1.5 ug RNA in each 15 ul reaction. In the second PCR, the M1S primer added sample barcodes and 2-4 random nucleotides. Each mother yielded over 9.5 million TCR beta CDR3 reads and each child roughly 3.1 million reads. Thymic selection similarly shapes TCR recombination output in related and unrelated pairs, with minor effect from inherited differences. Related mother-child pairs always showed normalized repertoire overlap that was slightly higher than in unrelated mother-child pairs, though the difference was never significant. With a sensitivity of about 100 clones per million clonotypes, no persistent microchimeric T cell clones were detected. To look for features that set related mother-child pairs apart from unrelated individuals, the researchers ran deep NGS to compare the TCR beta repertoires of mothers and children. Mothers averaged 40 +/- 4 years of age and children averaged about 10 +/- 4 years. Libraries were sequenced on Illumina HiSeq 2000 with 100+100 nt paired-end reads after adapter ligation with NEBNext reagents. Mother and child libraries were prepared a month apart and sequenced in separate runs to prevent cross-contamination. Each donor had between about 450,000 and 2,300,000 distinct TCR beta clonotypes identified. Naive TCR beta clonotypes were estimated from low-frequency clonotypes matched to each donor's FACS-determined naive share, without sorting.

This clonotype was sampled from a boy younger than 18 in good health. Rearrangement joined TRBV7-9 to TRBJ2-5; the D gene cannot be resolved reliably. Sequenced input: blood. CDR3 region: CASSPEVTGETQYF. The DNA sequence follows: TGTGCCAGCAGCCCAGAGGTCACGGGAGAGACCCAGTACTTC.